Listed here is a single TCR beta chain. Its antigen is unknown. Amplification used 60 Vbeta primers and 13 Jbeta primers. Method: immunoSEQ multiplex PCR; TCRdb's copy keeps in-frame clones and lacks some. This sample carries about 210,000 clones, over 75% of them seen once, and the ten largest clones take approximately 1.8%. The V end lost 5 bases, the J end lost 1 base, and 11 bases lay between the germline ends. The germline V gene encodes CDR1 SEHNR and CDR2 FQNEAQ (reference sequence). This CDR3 spans 15 amino acids. This sample is part of a study of cytomegalovirus exposure and HLA in healthy donors. Overall study results and limits: Most CMV-associated TCR beta chains appeared HLA-restricted in a later analysis. One cluster of highly shared sequence variants probably arose as a sequencing artifact.

Sequenced sample: PBMCs. This receptor was identified in a male donor in good health and CMV-seronegative. This chain joins TRBV7-9 and TRBJ2-2; TRBD1 might be the D (5 bases). The CDR3 DNA is TGTGCCAGCAGCCAAGGACATATGAACACCGGGGAGCTGTTTTTT. This sequence encodes CASSQGHMNTGELFF.